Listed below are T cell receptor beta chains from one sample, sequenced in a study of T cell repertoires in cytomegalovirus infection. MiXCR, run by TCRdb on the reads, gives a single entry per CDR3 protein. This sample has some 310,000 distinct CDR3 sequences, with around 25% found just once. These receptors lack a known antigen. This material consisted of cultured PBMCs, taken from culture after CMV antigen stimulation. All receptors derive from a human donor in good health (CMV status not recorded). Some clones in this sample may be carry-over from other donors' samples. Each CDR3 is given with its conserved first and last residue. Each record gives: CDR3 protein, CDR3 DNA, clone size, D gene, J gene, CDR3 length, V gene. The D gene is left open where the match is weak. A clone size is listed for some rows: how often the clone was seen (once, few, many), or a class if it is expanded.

CDR3: CASSQILAASYNEQFF
DNA: TGTGCCAGCAGCCAAATACTAGCGGCCTCCTACAATGAGCAGTTCTTC
size: NA
D: TRBD2
J: TRBJ2-1
length: 16
V: TRBV4-1

CDR3: CASSEGVPRVNEQFF
DNA: TGTGCCAGCAGTGAAGGGGTACCCCGGGTCAATGAGCAGTTCTTC
size: many
D: NA
J: TRBJ2-1
length: 15
V: TRBV2

CDR3: CASSLGGRGNTGELFF
DNA: TGTGCCAGCAGCTTGGGCGGGAGAGGGAACACCGGGGAGCTGTTTTTT
size: few
D: TRBD2
J: TRBJ2-2
length: 16
V: TRBV5-6

CDR3: CAWSNRQGGTRSNQPQHF
DNA: TGTGCCTGGAGTAACCGACAGGGAGGGACTCGCAGCAATCAGCCCCAGCATTTT
size: NA
D: TRBD1
J: TRBJ1-5
length: 18
V: TRBV30

CDR3: CASSYDRGTGELFF
DNA: TGTGCCAGCAGTTACGATCGGGGCACCGGGGAGCTGTTTTTT
size: NA
D: NA
J: TRBJ2-2
length: 14
V: TRBV6-2/TRBV6-3

CDR3: CASSPPGRYEQYF
DNA: TGTGCCAGCAGCCCGCCCGGAAGGTACGAGCAGTACTTC
size: NA
D: NA
J: TRBJ2-7
length: 13
V: TRBV28

CDR3: CASKGGRNEKLFF
DNA: TGCGCCAGCAAGGGGGGACGGAATGAAAAACTGTTTTTT
size: few
D: NA
J: TRBJ1-4
length: 13
V: TRBV4-1

CDR3: CASSLTGSNQPQHF
DNA: TGTGCCAGCAGCTTAACAGGGAGCAATCAGCCCCAGCATTTT
size: many
D: NA
J: TRBJ1-5
length: 14
V: TRBV7-9

CDR3: CASSLNGITGANYGCTF
DNA: TGCGCCAGCAGCTTGAACGGGATAACAGGGGCGAACTATGGCTGCACCTTC
size: NA
D: TRBD1
J: TRBJ1-2
length: 17
V: TRBV5-1

CDR3: CASSLGQEIKAFF
DNA: TGTGCCAGCAGCTTGGGACAGGAGATTAAAGCTTTCTTT
size: many
D: TRBD1
J: TRBJ1-1
length: 13
V: TRBV7-2

CDR3: CASSQTAMNTEAFF
DNA: TGTGCCAGCAGCCAGACAGCCATGAACACTGAAGCTTTCTTT
size: few
D: NA
J: TRBJ1-1
length: 14
V: TRBV11-3

CDR3: CASSSPSGSEDTQYF
DNA: TGTGCCAGCAGTAGCCCTAGCGGGAGTGAAGATACGCAGTATTTT
size: NA
D: TRBD2
J: TRBJ2-3
length: 15
V: TRBV28

CDR3: CAWSNRGRSSYNSPLHF
DNA: TGTGCCTGGAGTAACCGAGGGCGTAGCTCCTATAATTCACCCCTCCACTTT
size: few
D: NA
J: TRBJ1-6
length: 17
V: TRBV30

CDR3: CASSKGQRKTGELFF
DNA: TGTGCCAGCAGCAAGGGACAGCGAAAGACCGGGGAGCTGTTTTTT
size: few
D: TRBD1
J: TRBJ2-2
length: 15
V: TRBV7-2

CDR3: CASKKGGAAQATGELFF
DNA: TGTGCCAGCAAAAAGGGGGGGGCCGCGCAGGCCACCGGGGAGCTGTTTTTT
size: many
D: NA
J: TRBJ2-2
length: 17
V: TRBV5-5

CDR3: CASSLVGTVTGELFF
DNA: TGTGCCAGCAGCTTAGTAGGGACGGTTACCGGGGAGCTGTTTTTT
size: many
D: NA
J: TRBJ2-2
length: 15
V: TRBV7-8

CDR3: CASSSPLDRISSTDTQYF
DNA: TGTGCCAGCAGCTCCCCTCTAGACAGGATTTCTAGCACAGATACGCAGTATTTT
size: NA
D: NA
J: TRBJ2-3
length: 18
V: TRBV7-8

CDR3: CASSFQGGRTEAFF
DNA: TGTGCCAGCAGTTTTCAGGGAGGTCGAACTGAAGCTTTCTTT
size: few
D: NA
J: TRBJ1-1
length: 14
V: TRBV27

CDR3: CASSPPGGRFYNEQFF
DNA: TGTGCCAGCAGCCCCCCCGGCGGGAGATTCTACAATGAGCAGTTCTTC
size: NA
D: TRBD2
J: TRBJ2-1
length: 16
V: TRBV3-1

CDR3: CASTITGTSFHEQFF
DNA: TGTGCCAGCACCATCACCGGGACTAGCTTTCATGAGCAGTTCTTC
size: NA
D: TRBD2
J: TRBJ2-1
length: 15
V: TRBV28

CDR3: CASSAPWDRLGELFF
DNA: TGTGCCAGCAGTGCACCATGGGATCGACTGGGGGAGCTGTTTTTT
size: NA
D: NA
J: TRBJ2-2
length: 15
V: TRBV28

CDR3: CSARGGTSGLTYNEQFF
DNA: TGCAGTGCTAGAGGGGGGACTAGCGGGCTAACCTACAATGAGCAGTTCTTC
size: NA
D: TRBD2
J: TRBJ2-1
length: 17
V: TRBV20-1

CDR3: CATSSPGQGMEKLFF
DNA: TGTGCCACCAGCAGCCCGGGACAGGGGATGGAAAAACTGTTTTTT
size: NA
D: TRBD1
J: TRBJ1-4
length: 15
V: TRBV15

CDR3: CATLLSTGANVLTF
DNA: TGTGCCACCCTCCTTAGTACCGGGGCCAACGTCCTGACTTTC
size: many
D: NA
J: TRBJ2-6
length: 14
V: TRBV6-1

CDR3: CASSFRRGSLLWNQPQHF
DNA: TGTGCCAGTAGTTTCAGGCGGGGGTCCCTTCTTTGGAATCAGCCCCAGCATTTT
size: NA
D: NA
J: TRBJ1-5
length: 18
V: TRBV19

CDR3: CASRGSGTGGDEQYF
DNA: TGTGCCAGCAGGGGAAGCGGGACAGGGGGAGACGAGCAGTACTTC
size: NA
D: TRBD1
J: TRBJ2-7
length: 15
V: TRBV12-3/TRBV12-4

CDR3: CASSSRQGREQYF
DNA: TGTGCCAGCAGCTCTCGACAGGGGAGAGAGCAGTACTTC
size: few
D: TRBD1
J: TRBJ2-7
length: 13
V: TRBV7-3

CDR3: CASSLFPSPANEQFF
DNA: TGTGCCAGCAGCTTATTCCCCAGCCCCGCGAATGAGCAGTTCTTC
size: few
D: NA
J: TRBJ2-1
length: 15
V: TRBV7-3

CDR3: CASSSRGQGPTGELFF
DNA: TGTGCCAGCAGCTCTCGGGGACAGGGCCCGACCGGGGAGCTGTTTTTT
size: once
D: TRBD1
J: TRBJ2-2
length: 16
V: TRBV13

CDR3: CSANRGGVQETQYF
DNA: TGCAGTGCTAACAGGGGAGGTGTACAAGAGACCCAGTACTTC
size: NA
D: NA
J: TRBJ2-5
length: 14
V: TRBV20-1

CDR3: CASSSAYEQYF
DNA: TGTGCCAGCAGCTCTGCCTACGAGCAGTACTTC
size: many
D: NA
J: TRBJ2-7
length: 11
V: TRBV7-2

CDR3: CASSYRTVNEKLFF
DNA: TGCGCCAGCAGCTATAGGACGGTGAATGAAAAACTGTTTTTT
size: NA
D: NA
J: TRBJ1-4
length: 14
V: TRBV4-1

CDR3: CAISGRTIDIQYF
DNA: TGTGCCATCAGTGGGCGTACGATAGACATTCAGTACTTC
size: NA
D: NA
J: TRBJ2-4
length: 13
V: TRBV10-3

CDR3: CSAVGVNTEAFF
DNA: TGCAGTGCTGTCGGGGTAAACACTGAAGCTTTCTTT
size: few
D: NA
J: TRBJ1-1
length: 12
V: TRBV20-1

CDR3: CASSQSERATNYGYTF
DNA: TGCGCCAGCAGCCAATCCGAGAGGGCGACTAACTATGGCTACACCTTC
size: many
D: NA
J: TRBJ1-2
length: 16
V: TRBV4-1

CDR3: CASSEEGVNTEAFF
DNA: TGTGCCAGCAGCGAGGAGGGGGTGAACACTGAAGCTTTCTTT
size: NA
D: NA
J: TRBJ1-1
length: 14
V: TRBV9

CDR3: CASSPTAGGTVDEQFF
DNA: TGTGCCAGCAGCCCTACAGCGGGAGGTACTGTGGATGAGCAGTTCTTC
size: few
D: TRBD2
J: TRBJ2-1
length: 16
V: TRBV7-9

CDR3: CASSLGSWNRNTGELFF
DNA: TGTGCCAGCAGCTTAGGATCCTGGAACAGGAACACCGGGGAGCTGTTTTTT
size: NA
D: NA
J: TRBJ2-2
length: 17
V: TRBV11-3

CDR3: CASSRPGTGRERGELFF
DNA: TGTGCCAGCAGCCGCCCCGGGACTGGCCGAGAAAGGGGGGAGCTGTTTTTT
size: NA
D: NA
J: TRBJ2-2
length: 17
V: TRBV7-3

CDR3: CASKPANYGYTF
DNA: TGTGCCAGCAAGCCAGCTAACTATGGCTACACCTTC
size: NA
D: NA
J: TRBJ1-2
length: 12
V: TRBV6-6

CDR3: CAWRGYHGYTF
DNA: TGTGCCTGGAGGGGATACCATGGCTACACCTTC
size: NA
D: NA
J: TRBJ1-2
length: 11
V: TRBV30

CDR3: CASSLTEPDTQYF
DNA: TGTGCCAGCAGCTTAACAGAACCAGATACGCAGTATTTT
size: few
D: NA
J: TRBJ2-3
length: 13
V: TRBV7-3

CDR3: CASSLYGTALYEQYF
DNA: TGTGCCAGCAGTTTATATGGGACCGCTCTCTACGAGCAGTACTTC
size: NA
D: NA
J: TRBJ2-7
length: 15
V: TRBV27

CDR3: CASSLFRGTGYTF
DNA: TGTGCCAGCAGTTTATTCAGGGGGACTGGCTACACCTTC
size: few
D: TRBD1
J: TRBJ1-2
length: 13
V: TRBV27

CDR3: CASSYPGTGLSFGNQPQHF
DNA: TGTGCCAGTAGCTACCCCGGGACAGGTTTGTCGTTCGGCAATCAGCCCCAGCATTTT
size: few
D: TRBD1
J: TRBJ1-5
length: 19
V: TRBV19

CDR3: CATSDFQGTDTQYF
DNA: TGTGCCACCAGTGATTTTCAGGGCACAGATACGCAGTATTTT
size: NA
D: NA
J: TRBJ2-3
length: 14
V: TRBV24-1

CDR3: CASSIVDGAGPHF
DNA: TGTGCCAGTAGTATAGTGGACGGGGCAGGTCCGCACTTC
size: few
D: NA
J: TRBJ2-7
length: 13
V: TRBV19

CDR3: CASSFLAGLGYEQYF
DNA: TGTGCCAGCAGCTTTTTAGCGGGACTCGGGTACGAGCAGTACTTC
size: many
D: TRBD2
J: TRBJ2-7
length: 15
V: TRBV7-2

CDR3: CASSLTRGPGELFF
DNA: TGTGCCAGCAGCTTAACTAGGGGTCCCGGGGAGCTGTTTTTT
size: few
D: NA
J: TRBJ2-2
length: 14
V: TRBV7-2

CDR3: CASSPGTSGSVRETQYF
DNA: TGCGCCAGCAGCCCAGGGACTAGCGGGAGTGTTAGAGAGACCCAGTACTTC
size: few
D: TRBD2
J: TRBJ2-5
length: 17
V: TRBV5-1

CDR3: CASSLGPTWGQGSADTQYF
DNA: TGTGCCAGCAGCTTAGGACCCACTTGGGGACAGGGTTCAGCAGATACGCAGTATTTT
size: NA
D: TRBD1
J: TRBJ2-3
length: 19
V: TRBV11-2

CDR3: CASSFRGPVKTEAFF
DNA: TGTGCCAGCAGCTTCCGGGGTCCCGTTAAGACTGAAGCTTTCTTT
size: many
D: NA
J: TRBJ1-1
length: 15
V: TRBV7-2

CDR3: CASSSSGQGNVEQFF
DNA: TGTGCCAGCAGCTCCTCGGGACAGGGGAATGTTGAGCAGTTCTTC
size: once
D: TRBD1
J: TRBJ2-1
length: 15
V: TRBV7-7